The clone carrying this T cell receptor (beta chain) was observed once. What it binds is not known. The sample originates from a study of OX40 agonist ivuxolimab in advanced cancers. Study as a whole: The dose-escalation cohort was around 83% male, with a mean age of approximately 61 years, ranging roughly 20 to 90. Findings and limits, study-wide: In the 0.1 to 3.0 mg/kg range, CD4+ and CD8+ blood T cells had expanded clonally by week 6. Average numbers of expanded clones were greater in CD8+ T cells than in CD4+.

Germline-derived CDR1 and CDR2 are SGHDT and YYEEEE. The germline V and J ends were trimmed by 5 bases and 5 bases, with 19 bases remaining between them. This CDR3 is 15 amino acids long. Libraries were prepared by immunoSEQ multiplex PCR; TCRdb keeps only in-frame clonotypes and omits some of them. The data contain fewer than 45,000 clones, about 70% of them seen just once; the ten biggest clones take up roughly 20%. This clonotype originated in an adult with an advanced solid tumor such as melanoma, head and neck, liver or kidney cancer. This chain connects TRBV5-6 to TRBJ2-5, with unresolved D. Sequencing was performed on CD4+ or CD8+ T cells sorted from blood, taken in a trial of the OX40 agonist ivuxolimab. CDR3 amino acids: CASSSLALSHETQYF. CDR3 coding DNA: TGTGCCAGCAGTTCGCTGGCGTTAAGCCATGAGACCCAGTACTTC. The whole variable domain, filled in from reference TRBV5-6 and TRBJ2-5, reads DAGVTQSPTHLIKTRGQQVTLRCSPKSGHDTVSWYQQALGQGPQFIFQYYEEEERQRGNFPDRFSGHQFPNYSSELNVNALLLGDSALYLCASSSLALSHETQYFGPGTRLLVL.